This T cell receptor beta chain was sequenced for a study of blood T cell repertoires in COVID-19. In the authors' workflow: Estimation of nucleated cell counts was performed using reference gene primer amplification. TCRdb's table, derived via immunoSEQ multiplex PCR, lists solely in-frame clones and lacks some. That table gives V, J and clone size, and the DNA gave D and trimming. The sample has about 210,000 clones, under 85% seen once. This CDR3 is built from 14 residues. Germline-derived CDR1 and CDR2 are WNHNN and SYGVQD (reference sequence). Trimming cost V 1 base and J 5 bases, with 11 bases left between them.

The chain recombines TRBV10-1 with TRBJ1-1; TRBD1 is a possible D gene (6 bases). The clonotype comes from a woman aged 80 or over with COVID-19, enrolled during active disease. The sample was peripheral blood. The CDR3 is CASSEWAQGTEAFF. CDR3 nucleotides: TGCGCCAGCAGTGAGTGGGCTCAGGGGACTGAAGCTTTCTTT.